This T cell receptor beta chain was captured by sequencing in a study of blood T cell repertoires in COVID-19 (dated by TCRdb to 2018 to 2020). Regarding the research as a whole: Collaborator samples came from the United States, Italy and Spain and covered acute and convalescent phases of COVID-19. The material from the prospective study consisted of cDNA or gDNA derived from T cells, B-cell-depleted T cells, or PBMCs. Deeply sampled blood TCRbeta repertoires from subjects exposed to, actively infected with, or recovered from COVID-19 were included in the dataset. A freely available public database, intended as a resource for researchers studying the immune response to SARS-CoV-2, is where the repertoires were released. Samples came from the ongoing ImmuneRACE study (first 160 participants) plus 1,254 subjects from 6 global collaborators. A de-identified subject ID, COVID-19 status, age in years and sex were almost always included in the sample metadata. Where available, HLA class I and class II types were taken from metadata supplied by the sample provider and were not determined by assay-based typing. Paper-wide results and their limitations: The amount of clinical and demographic metadata varied by source and participant and was provided uncurated.

Looking up the germline V gene yields CDR1 KGHSH and CDR2 LQKENI. V and J are trimmed by 0 bases and 0 bases, and the gene matches miss 2 bases of the junction. The CDR3 runs 18 residues from the cysteine to the phenylalanine. The only DNA kept is the CDR3, 54 bases in frame from the first base. With respect to this clone: Which antigen it targets is not known. No qualities accompany the bases; no much larger clone lies one base away.

Participants in the prospective study were aged roughly 18 to 100 years, lived in 20 to 30 United States geographic areas, and enrolled through a virtual design. To assign participants to cohorts, the prospective study relied on clinical history that participants themselves reported in a screening survey and a study questionnaire. ImmuneRACE Cohort 3 recovered participants were defined by two consecutive negative NP/OP PCR tests, healthcare professional clearance, or symptom resolution. In the prospective study, mobile phlebotomists collected whole blood, serum and a nasopharyngeal or oropharyngeal swab from each participant. Participants in the prospective study had the option to provide additional blood draws and questionnaires over a 2-month period. Before DNA extraction, prospective study blood samples were shipped either frozen or at room temperature. The immunoSEQ Assay, a bias-controlled multiplex PCR, was used to amplify TCRbeta CDR3 regions from genomic DNA. In the source study's methods: The number of nucleated cells in each sample was estimated from the amplification of reference gene primers within the assay. To quantify the absolute abundance of each unique TCRbeta CDR3 rearrangement, sequence reads were collapsed and filtered. Productive Simpson clonality was computed per sample as the square root of Simpson's diversity index over productive rearrangements. The table was pulled from immuneACCESS by TCRdb, which kept in-frame rearrangements only. Such tables lose some clones; where checked, under half of the loss comes from unresolved V genes, and the rest has no known cause. V, J and clone size derive from that table, while D and trimming were established from the DNA sequence. For this sample the table gives hundreds of thousands of clones, of which roughly 90% were detected only once. The ten biggest clones cover 5.2% of the sample.

The sequenced sample consisted of PBMCs or T cells enriched from blood (not recorded which). The chain is assembled from TRBV18 and TRBJ2-6; 10 junctional bases match TRBD1. The TCR originated in a man aged 60-69 years who had recovered from COVID-19. CDR3 sequence: CASSPPRTGGSGANVLTF. The DNA sequence is as follows: TGTGCCAGCTCACCACCCCGGACAGGGGGCTCTGGGGCCAACGTCCTGACTTTC. The full variable domain, with segments outside the CDR3 supplied by the reference TRBV18 and TRBJ2-6 proteins, appears as NAGVMQNPRHLVRRRGQEARLRCSPMKGHSHVYWYRQLPEEGLKFMVYLQKENIIDESGMPKERFSAEFPKEGPSILRIQQVVRGDSAAYFCASSPPRTGGSGANVLTFGAGSRLTVL.